This TCR beta chain is drawn from a study of CD8+CD57+ T cells in acquired aplastic anemia. About the study: Roughly 3 ug was the average amount of DNA from sorted CD4+ and CD8+ cells.

Patients sequenced had flow cytometry evidence of CD8+CD57+ cell expansion. There were no patients without severe acquired aplastic anemia. This CDR3 region has 10 residues. V lost 4 bases and J 7 bases, leaving 7 bases between the germline ends. CDR1 is SQVTM and CDR2 is ANQGSEA in the germline V gene. TCR beta VDJ and CDR3 were profiled, and genomic DNA was the template. TCRdb passed the reads through MiXCR, listing each CDR3 protein once. Seen here are about 180,000 distinct CDR3 sequences, roughly 48% observed once, and the top ten hold about 1%. This clonotype was counted ten times or more. This receptor was obtained from a human donor with aplastic anemia. The sequencing input was sorted CD4+, CD8+, or CD8+CD57+ T cells (not recorded which) from PBMCs. The J gene is TRBJ1-1, the V gene TRBV29-1; D ambiguous. CDR3 in DNA: TGCAGCGTTGGGGGTCTTGAAGCTTTCTTT. Translation gives CSVGGLEAFF. The full variable domain, its missing parts supplied by reference TRBV29-1 and TRBJ1-1, is SAVISQKPSRDICQRGTSLTIQCQVDSQVTMMFWYRQQPGQSLTLIATANQGSEATYESGFVIDKFPISRPNLTFSTLTVSNMSPEDSSIYLCSVGGLEAFFGQGTRLTVV.